Listed below are T cell receptor beta chains from one sample, sequenced in a study of T cells after yellow fever vaccination. TCRdb recomputed calls from the 5' RACE reads with MiXCR, one row per CDR3 protein. This sample has some 340,000 distinct CDR3 sequences, with roughly a tenth found just once. Sequencing used CD4+ T cells sorted from PBMCs, obtained 45 days after the yellow fever booster vaccination. The receptors derive from a man between 18 and 35 years old who received the YFV17D yellow fever vaccine. The CDR3 runs from the conserved cysteine through the conserved F or W. Fields, in order: J gene, clone size, V gene, D gene, CDR3 protein, CDR3 DNA. D genes are given only for firm matches. A clone size is listed for some rows: how often the clone was seen (once, few, many), or a class if it is expanded.

TRBJ2-6 few TRBV12-3/TRBV12-4 TRBD1 CASGTGDSGANVLTF TGTGCCAGCGGGACAGGGGACTCTGGGGCCAACGTCCTGACTTTC
TRBJ2-5 NA TRBV2 NA CASILEGGGVGETQYF TGTGCCAGCATTCTAGAAGGGGGGGGGGTGGGTGAGACCCAGTACTTC
TRBJ2-3 many TRBV6-2/TRBV6-3 NA CASSYIQSSTDTQYF TGTGCCAGCAGTTACATACAGTCCAGCACAGATACGCAGTATTTT
TRBJ1-2 few TRBV4-3 NA CASSQDVIRRGYGYTF TGCGCCAGCAGCCAAGACGTGATTCGCAGGGGCTATGGCTACACCTTC
TRBJ1-1 NA TRBV7-6 NA CASSFYPGETEAFF TGTGCCAGCAGCTTTTATCCAGGGGAGACTGAAGCTTTCTTT
TRBJ1-4 few TRBV4-1 TRBD1 CASSQEATGGEKLFF TGCGCCAGCAGCCAAGAGGCGACAGGGGGTGAAAAACTGTTTTTT
TRBJ1-5 few TRBV20-1 NA CSATGLGGWVHQPQHF TGCAGTGCGACGGGGCTTGGAGGGTGGGTTCATCAGCCCCAGCATTTT
TRBJ1-1 many TRBV5-1 TRBD1 CASGVGDRANTEAFF TGCGCCAGCGGTGTGGGGGACAGGGCGAACACTGAAGCTTTCTTT
TRBJ2-3 NA TRBV5-4 TRBD1 CASSLTGVQDTQYF TGTGCCAGCAGCTTGACAGGGGTTCAAGATACGCAGTATTTT
TRBJ2-7 few TRBV7-9 NA CASSLNDYEQYF TGTGCCAGCAGCTTAAATGACTACGAGCAGTACTTC
TRBJ1-4 few TRBV7-9 NA CASSRDGQKLFF TGTGCCAGCAGCAGGGACGGGCAAAAACTGTTTTTT
TRBJ1-3 few TRBV7-8 NA CASSLGRLHTGGNTIYF TGTGCCAGCAGCTTAGGCAGGCTACATACTGGGGGAAACACCATATATTTT
TRBJ2-3 NA TRBV28 NA CASGGGTDTQYF TGTGCCAGCGGGGGAGGCACAGATACGCAGTATTTT
TRBJ2-5 NA TRBV5-6 NA CASSDSGTGETQYF TGTGCCAGCAGCGACTCCGGGACGGGAGAGACCCAGTACTTC
TRBJ1-4 many TRBV4-1 TRBD1 CASSRDRQGISLGEKLFF TGCGCCAGCAGCCGGGATAGACAGGGTATCTCACTCGGTGAAAAACTGTTTTTT